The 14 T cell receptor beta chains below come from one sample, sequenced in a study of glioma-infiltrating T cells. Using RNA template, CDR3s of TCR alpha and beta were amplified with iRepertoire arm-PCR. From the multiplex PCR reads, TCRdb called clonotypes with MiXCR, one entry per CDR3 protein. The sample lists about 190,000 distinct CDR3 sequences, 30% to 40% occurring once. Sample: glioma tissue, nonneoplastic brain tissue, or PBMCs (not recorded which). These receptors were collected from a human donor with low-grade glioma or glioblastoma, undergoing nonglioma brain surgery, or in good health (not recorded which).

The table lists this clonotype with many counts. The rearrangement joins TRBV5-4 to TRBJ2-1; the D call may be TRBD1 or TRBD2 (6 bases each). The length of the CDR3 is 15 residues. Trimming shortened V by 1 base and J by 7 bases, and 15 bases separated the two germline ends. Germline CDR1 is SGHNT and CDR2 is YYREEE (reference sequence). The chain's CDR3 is CASSLSRGQENEQFF. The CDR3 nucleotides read TGTGCCAGCAGCTTGAGCCGGGGGCAGGAGAATGAGCAGTTCTTC. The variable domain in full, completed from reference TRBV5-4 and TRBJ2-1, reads ETGVTQSPTHLIKTRGQQVTLRCSSQSGHNTVSWYQQALGQGPQFIFQYYREEENGRGNFPPRFSGLQFPNYSSELNVNALELDDSALYLCASSLSRGQENEQFFGPGTRLTVL.

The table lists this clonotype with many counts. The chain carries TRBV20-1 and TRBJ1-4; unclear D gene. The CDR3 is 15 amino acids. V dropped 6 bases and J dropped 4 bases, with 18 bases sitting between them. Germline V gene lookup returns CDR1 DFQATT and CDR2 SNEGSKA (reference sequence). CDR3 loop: CSALRGARLNEKLFF. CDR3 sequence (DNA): TGCAGTGCGTTACGCGGAGCCCGACTTAATGAAAAACTGTTTTTT.

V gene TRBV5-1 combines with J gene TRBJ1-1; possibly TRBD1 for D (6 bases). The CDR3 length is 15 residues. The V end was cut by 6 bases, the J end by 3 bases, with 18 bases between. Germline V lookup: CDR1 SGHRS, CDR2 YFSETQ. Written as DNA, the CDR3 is TGCGCCAGCAATCCTCTTGGGACACCAGACACTGAAGCTTTCTTT. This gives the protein CASNPLGTPDTEAFF.

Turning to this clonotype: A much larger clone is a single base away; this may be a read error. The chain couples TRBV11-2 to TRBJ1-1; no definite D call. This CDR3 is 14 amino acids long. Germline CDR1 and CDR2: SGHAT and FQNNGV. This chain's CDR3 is CASSFSPTNTKAFF. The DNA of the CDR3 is TGTGCCAGCAGCTTTTCTCCGACGAACACTAAAGCTTTCTTT. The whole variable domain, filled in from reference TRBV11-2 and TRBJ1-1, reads EAGVAQSPRYKIIEKRQSVAFWCNPISGHATLYWYQQILGQGPKLLIQFQNNGVVDDSQLPKDRFSAERLKGVDSTLKIQPAKLEDSAVYLCASSFSPTNTKAFFGQGTRLTVV.

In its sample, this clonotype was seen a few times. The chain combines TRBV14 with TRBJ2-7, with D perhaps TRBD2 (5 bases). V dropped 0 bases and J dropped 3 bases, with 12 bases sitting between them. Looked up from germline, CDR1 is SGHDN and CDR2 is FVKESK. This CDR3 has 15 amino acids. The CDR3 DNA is TGTGCCAGCAGCCAAGAAGACCGGGGAGTCTACGAGCAGTACTTC. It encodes CASSQEDRGVYEQYF.

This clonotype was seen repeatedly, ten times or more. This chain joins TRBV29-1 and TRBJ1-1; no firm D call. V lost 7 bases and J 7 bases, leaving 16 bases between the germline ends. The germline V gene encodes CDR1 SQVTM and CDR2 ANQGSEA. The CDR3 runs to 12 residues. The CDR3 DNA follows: TGCAGCGGGAAGGATAGCGCGGATGAAGCTTTCTTT. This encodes CSGKDSADEAFF. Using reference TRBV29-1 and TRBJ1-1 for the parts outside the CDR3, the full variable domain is SAVISQKPSRDICQRGTSLTIQCQVDSQVTMMFWYRQQPGQSLTLIATANQGSEATYESGFVIDKFPISRPNLTFSTLTVSNMSPEDSSIYLCSGKDSADEAFFGQGTRLTVV.

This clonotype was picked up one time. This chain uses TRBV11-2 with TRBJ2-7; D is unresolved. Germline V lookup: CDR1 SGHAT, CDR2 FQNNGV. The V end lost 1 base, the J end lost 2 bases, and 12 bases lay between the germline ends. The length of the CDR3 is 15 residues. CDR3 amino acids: CASSLVAVNPYEQYF. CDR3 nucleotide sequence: TGTGCCAGCAGCTTAGTCGCAGTGAATCCCTACGAGCAGTACTTC.

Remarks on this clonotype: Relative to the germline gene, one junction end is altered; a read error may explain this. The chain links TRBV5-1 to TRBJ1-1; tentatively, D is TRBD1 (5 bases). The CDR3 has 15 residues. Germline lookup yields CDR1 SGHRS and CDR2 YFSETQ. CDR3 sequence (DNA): TGCGCCAGCACCTTGGAGGGGCCGAATTACACTGTAGCTTTCTTT. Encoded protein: CASTLEGPNYTVAFF.

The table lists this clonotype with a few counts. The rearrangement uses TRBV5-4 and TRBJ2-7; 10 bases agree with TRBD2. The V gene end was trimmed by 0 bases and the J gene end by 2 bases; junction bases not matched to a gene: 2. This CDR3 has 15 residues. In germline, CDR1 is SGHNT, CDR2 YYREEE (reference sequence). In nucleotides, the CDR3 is TGTGCCAGCAGCTTGGGAGCGGGAGGGGCCTACGAGCAGTACTTC. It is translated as CASSLGAGGAYEQYF.

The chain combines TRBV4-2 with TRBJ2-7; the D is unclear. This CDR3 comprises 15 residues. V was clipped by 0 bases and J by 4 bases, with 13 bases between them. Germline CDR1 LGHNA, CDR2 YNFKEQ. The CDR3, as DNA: TGTGCCAGCAGCCAAGATTTGGCGGTACATTACGAGCAGTACTTC. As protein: CASSQDLAVHYEQYF.

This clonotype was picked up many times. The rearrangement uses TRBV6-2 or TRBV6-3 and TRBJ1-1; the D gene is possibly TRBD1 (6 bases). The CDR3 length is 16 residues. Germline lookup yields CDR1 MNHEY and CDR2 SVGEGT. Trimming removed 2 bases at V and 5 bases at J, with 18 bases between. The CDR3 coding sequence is TGTGCCAGCAGTTACGAGGGGCAGGGGAGGGAGACTGAAGCTTTCTTT. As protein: CASSYEGQGRETEAFF.

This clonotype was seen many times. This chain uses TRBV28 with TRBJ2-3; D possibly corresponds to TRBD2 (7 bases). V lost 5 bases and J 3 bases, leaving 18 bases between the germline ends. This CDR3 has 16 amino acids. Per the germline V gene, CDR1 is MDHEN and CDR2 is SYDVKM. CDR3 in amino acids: CASSPPGGGGTDTQYF. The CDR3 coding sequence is TGTGCCAGCAGTCCCCCGGGGGGAGGGGGGACAGATACGCAGTATTTT.

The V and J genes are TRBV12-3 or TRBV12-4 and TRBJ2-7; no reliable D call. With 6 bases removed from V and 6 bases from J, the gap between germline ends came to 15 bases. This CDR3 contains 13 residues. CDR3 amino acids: CASRSSKKPEQYF. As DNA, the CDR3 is TGTGCCAGCAGGTCCTCAAAAAAACCCGAGCAGTACTTC.

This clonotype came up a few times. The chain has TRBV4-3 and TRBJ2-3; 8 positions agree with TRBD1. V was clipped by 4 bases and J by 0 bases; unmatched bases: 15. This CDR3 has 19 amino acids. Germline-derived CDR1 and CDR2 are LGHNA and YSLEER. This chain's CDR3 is CASSRDALRGQLSTDTQYF. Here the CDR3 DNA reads TGCGCCAGCAGCCGTGACGCCCTCAGGGGGCAGCTTAGCACAGATACGCAGTATTTT.